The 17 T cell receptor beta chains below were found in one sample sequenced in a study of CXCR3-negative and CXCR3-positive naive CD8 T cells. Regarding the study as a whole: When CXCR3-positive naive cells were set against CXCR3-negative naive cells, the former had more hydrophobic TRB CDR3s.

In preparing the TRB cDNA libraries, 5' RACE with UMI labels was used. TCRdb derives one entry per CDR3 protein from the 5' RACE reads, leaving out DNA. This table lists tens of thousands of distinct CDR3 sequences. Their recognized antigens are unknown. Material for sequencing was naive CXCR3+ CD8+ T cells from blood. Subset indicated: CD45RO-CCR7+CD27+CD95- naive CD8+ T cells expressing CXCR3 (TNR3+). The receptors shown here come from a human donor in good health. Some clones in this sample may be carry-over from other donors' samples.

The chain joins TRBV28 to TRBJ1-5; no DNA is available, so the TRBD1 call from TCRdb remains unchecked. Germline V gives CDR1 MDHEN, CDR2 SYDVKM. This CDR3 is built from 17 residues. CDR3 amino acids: CASRGRTAHYSNQPQHF. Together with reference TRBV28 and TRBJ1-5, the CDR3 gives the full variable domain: DVKVTQSSRYLVKRTGEKVFLECVQDMDHENMFWYRQDPGLGLRLIYFSYDVKMKEKGDIPEGYSVSREKKERFSLILESASTNQTSMYLCASRGRTAHYSNQPQHFGDGTRLSIL.

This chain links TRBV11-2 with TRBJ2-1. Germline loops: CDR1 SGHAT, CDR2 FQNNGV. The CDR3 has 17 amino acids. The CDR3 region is CASSLGYGEASYNEQFF.

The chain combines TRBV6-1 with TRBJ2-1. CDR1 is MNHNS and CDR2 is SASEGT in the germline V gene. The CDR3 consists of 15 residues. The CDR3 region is CASTDLMIMSNEQFF.

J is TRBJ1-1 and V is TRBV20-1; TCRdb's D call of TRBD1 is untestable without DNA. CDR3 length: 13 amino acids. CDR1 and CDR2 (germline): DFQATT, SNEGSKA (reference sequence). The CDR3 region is CSASTGTGTEAFF.

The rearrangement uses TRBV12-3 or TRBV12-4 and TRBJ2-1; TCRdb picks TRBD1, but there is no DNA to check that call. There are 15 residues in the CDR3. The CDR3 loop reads CASSSRDRDYNEQFF.

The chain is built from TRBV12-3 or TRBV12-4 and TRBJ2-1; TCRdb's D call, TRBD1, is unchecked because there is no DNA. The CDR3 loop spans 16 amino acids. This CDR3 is CASSFYWGEGDNEQFF.

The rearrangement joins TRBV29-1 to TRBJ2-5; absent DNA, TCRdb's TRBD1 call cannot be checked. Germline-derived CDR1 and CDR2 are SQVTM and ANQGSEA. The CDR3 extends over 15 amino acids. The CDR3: CSVEEWDPVQETQYF. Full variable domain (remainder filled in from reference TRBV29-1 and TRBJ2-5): SAVISQKPSRDICQRGTSLTIQCQVDSQVTMMFWYRQQPGQSLTLIATANQGSEATYESGFVIDKFPISRPNLTFSTLTVSNMSPEDSSIYLCSVEEWDPVQETQYFGPGTRLLVL.

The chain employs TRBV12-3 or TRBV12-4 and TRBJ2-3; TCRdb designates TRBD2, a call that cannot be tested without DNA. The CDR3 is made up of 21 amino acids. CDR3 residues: CATRGQNLLAEEGPLTDTQYF.

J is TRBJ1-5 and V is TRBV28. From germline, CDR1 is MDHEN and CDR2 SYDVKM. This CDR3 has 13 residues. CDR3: CASSSTGHQPQHF. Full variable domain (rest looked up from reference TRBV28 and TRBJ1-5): DVKVTQSSRYLVKRTGEKVFLECVQDMDHENMFWYRQDPGLGLRLIYFSYDVKMKEKGDIPEGYSVSREKKERFSLILESASTNQTSMYLCASSSTGHQPQHFGDGTRLSIL.

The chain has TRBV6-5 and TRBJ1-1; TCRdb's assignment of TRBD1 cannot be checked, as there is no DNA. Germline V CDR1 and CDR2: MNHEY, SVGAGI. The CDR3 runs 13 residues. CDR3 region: CASSYGRGTEAFF.

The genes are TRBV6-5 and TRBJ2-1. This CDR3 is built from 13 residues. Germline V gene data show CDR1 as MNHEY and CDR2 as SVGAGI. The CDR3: CASSYKYYNEQFF.

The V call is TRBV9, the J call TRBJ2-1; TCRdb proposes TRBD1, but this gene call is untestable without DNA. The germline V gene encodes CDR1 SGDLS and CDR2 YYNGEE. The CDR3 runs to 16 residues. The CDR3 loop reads CASSPQDRGRYNEQFF.

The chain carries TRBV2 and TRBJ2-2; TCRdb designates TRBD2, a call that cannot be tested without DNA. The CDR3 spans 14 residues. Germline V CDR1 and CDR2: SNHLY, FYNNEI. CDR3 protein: CASRASGPTGELFF.

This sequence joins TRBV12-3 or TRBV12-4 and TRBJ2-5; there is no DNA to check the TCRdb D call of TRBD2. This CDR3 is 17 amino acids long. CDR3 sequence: CASSLPGDPSLVETQYF.

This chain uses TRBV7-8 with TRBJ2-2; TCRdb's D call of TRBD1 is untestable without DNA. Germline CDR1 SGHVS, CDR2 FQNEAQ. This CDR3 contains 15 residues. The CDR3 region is CASSPTRTVTGELFF.

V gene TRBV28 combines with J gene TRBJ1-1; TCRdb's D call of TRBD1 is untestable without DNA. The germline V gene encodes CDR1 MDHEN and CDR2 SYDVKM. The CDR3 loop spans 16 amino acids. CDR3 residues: CASSLEWTGINTEAFF. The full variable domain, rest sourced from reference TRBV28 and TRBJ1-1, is DVKVTQSSRYLVKRTGEKVFLECVQDMDHENMFWYRQDPGLGLRLIYFSYDVKMKEKGDIPEGYSVSREKKERFSLILESASTNQTSMYLCASSLEWTGINTEAFFGQGTRLTVV.

CDR3: CASSQDTSGYNEQFF. The chain has TRBV14 and TRBJ2-1; TCRdb lists TRBD2, though no DNA is available to test this call. Germline assignment: CDR1 SGHDN and CDR2 FVKESK. This CDR3 has 15 amino acids.